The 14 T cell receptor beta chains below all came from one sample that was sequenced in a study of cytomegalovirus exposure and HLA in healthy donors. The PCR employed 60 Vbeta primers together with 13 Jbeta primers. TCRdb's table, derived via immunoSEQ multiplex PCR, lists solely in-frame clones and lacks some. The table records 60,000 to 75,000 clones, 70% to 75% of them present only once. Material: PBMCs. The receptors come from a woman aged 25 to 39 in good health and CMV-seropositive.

The DNA of the CDR3 is TGTGCCAGCAGCTTGCCCGGAAGGGGGTACGAGCAGTACTTC. Its protein is CASSLPGRGYEQYF. The chain uses TRBV13 and TRBJ2-5; D might be TRBD1 (6 bases). The J call could be wrong; TRBJ2-7 is a better fit for the DNA end. The CDR3 contains 14 residues. Germline V CDR1 and CDR2: PRHDT, FYEKMQ (reference sequence).

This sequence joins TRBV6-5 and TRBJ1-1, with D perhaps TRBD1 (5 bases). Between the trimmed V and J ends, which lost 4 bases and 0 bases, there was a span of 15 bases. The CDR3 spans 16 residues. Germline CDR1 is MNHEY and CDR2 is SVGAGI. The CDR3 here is CASSSAGGRMNTEAFF. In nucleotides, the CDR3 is TGTGCCAGCAGTTCTGCGGGGGGTAGGATGAACACTGAAGCTTTCTTT.

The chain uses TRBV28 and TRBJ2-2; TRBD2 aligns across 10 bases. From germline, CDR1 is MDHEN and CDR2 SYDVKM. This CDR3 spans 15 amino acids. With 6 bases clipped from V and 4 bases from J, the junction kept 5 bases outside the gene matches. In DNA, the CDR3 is TGTGCCAGCAGCCTCCTAGCGGGAGCCACCGGGGAGCTGTTTTTT. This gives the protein CASSLLAGATGELFF.

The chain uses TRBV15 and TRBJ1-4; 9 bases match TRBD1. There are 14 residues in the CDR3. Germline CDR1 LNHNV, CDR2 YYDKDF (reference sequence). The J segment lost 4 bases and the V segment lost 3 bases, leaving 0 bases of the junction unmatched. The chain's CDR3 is CATSRGQGNEKLFF. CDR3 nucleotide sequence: TGTGCCACCAGCAGGGGACAGGGTAATGAAAAACTGTTTTTT.

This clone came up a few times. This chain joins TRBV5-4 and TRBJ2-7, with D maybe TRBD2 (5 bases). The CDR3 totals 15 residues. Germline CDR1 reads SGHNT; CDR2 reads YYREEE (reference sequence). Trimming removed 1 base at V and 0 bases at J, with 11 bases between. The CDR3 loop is CASSLKAGYSYEQYF. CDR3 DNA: TGTGCCAGCAGCTTGAAGGCGGGCTACTCCTACGAGCAGTACTTC.

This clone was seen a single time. This chain's CDR3 is CAWSVARAYQPQHF. DNA of the CDR3: TGTGCCTGGAGTGTTGCCAGGGCTTATCAGCCCCAGCATTTT. The V gene is TRBV30, the J gene TRBJ1-5; the D gene is possibly TRBD1 (5 bases). Germline V lookup: CDR1 GTSNPN, CDR2 SVGIG (reference sequence). V lost 0 bases, J lost 5 bases, and 11 bases lay in between. The CDR3 runs to 14 residues.

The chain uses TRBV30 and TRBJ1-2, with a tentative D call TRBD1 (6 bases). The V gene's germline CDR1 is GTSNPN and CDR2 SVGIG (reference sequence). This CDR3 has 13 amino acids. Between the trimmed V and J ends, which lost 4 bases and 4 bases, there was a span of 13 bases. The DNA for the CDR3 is TGTGCCTGGACCCCGGGACATACCTATGGCTACACCTTC. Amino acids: CAWTPGHTYGYTF.

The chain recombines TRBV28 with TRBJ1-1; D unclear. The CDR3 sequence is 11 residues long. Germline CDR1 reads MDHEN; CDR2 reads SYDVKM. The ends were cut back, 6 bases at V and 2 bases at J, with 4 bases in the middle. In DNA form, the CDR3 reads TGTGCCAGCAGCAGTAACACTGAAGCTTTCTTT. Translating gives CASSSNTEAFF. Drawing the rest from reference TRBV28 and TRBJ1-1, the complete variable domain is DVKVTQSSRYLVKRTGEKVFLECVQDMDHENMFWYRQDPGLGLRLIYFSYDVKMKEKGDIPEGYSVSREKKERFSLILESASTNQTSMYLCASSSNTEAFFGQGTRLTVV.

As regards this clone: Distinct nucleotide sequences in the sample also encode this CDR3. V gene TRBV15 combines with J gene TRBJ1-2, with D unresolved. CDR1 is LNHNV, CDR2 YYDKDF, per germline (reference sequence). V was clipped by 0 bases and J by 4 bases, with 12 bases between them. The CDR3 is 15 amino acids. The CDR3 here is CATSREREPFYGYTF. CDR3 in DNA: TGTGCCACCAGCAGAGAAAGGGAGCCCTTCTATGGCTACACCTTC.

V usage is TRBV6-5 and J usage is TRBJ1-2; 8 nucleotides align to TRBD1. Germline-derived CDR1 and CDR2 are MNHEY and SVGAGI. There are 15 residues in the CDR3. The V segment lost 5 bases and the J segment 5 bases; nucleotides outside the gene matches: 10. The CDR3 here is CASSLSGTGWYGYTF. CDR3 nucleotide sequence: TGTGCCAGCAGTCTAAGTGGGACAGGCTGGTATGGCTACACCTTC.

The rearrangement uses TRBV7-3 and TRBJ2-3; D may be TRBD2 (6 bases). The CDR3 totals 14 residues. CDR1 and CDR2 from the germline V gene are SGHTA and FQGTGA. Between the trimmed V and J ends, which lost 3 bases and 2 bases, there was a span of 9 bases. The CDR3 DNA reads TGTGCCAGCAGCTTGACTAGGTCCACAGATACGCAGTATTTT. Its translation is CASSLTRSTDTQYF.

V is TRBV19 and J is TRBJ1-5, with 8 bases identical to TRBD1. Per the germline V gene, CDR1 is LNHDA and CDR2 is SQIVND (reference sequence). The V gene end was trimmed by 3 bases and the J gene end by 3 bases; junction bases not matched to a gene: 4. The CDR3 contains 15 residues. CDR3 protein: CASSIRTGPNQPQHF. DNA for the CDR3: TGTGCCAGTAGTATTAGGACAGGGCCCAATCAGCCCCAGCATTTT.

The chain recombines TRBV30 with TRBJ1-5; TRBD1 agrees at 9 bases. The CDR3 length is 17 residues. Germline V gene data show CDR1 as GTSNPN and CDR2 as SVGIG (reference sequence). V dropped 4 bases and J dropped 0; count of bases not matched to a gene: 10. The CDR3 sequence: CAWKGQGNLYSNQPQHF. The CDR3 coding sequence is TGTGCCTGGAAGGGACAGGGTAACCTCTATAGCAATCAGCCCCAGCATTTT.

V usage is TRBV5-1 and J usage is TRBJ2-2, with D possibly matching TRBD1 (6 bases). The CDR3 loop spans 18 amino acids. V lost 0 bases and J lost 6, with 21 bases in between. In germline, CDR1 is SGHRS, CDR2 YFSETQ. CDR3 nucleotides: TGCGCCAGCAGCTTGGCTAGGACAGTCTATTCAGCCGCCGGGGAGCTGTTTTTT. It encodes CASSLARTVYSAAGELFF.